The entry that follows covers one TCR beta chain sequence. Its cognate antigen is unknown. Hyperthyroidism patients were newly diagnosed, had disease duration under 2 months, and were aged 18 to 65 years. The data originate from a study of T cells in Graves' hyperthyroidism and ophthalmopathy. Overall study findings and caveats: Most thyroid-expanded clonotypes above 0.001 were also found in blood.

What was amplified from RNA transcripts were TCR beta CDR3 regions. HTBI primers were the set used in a first-round RT-PCR of the TCR CDR3. MiXCR was run by TCRdb on the multiplex PCR reads, yielding one entry per CDR3 protein. This table has about 740,000 distinct CDR3 sequences, 14% appearing once. CDR3 length equals 16 residues. V was pared by 0 bases and J by 7 bases, with 13 bases between. Germline lookup yields CDR1 LGHNA and CDR2 YSLEER. The specimen was blood. The chain carries TRBV4-3 and TRBJ1-6; D is uncertain. The sequence was obtained from a woman under 30 with Graves' hyperthyroidism. The CDR3 is CASSQDGPDLNSPLHF. CDR3 sequence (DNA): TGCGCCAGCAGCCAAGATGGGCCGGACCTAAATTCACCCCTCCACTTT.